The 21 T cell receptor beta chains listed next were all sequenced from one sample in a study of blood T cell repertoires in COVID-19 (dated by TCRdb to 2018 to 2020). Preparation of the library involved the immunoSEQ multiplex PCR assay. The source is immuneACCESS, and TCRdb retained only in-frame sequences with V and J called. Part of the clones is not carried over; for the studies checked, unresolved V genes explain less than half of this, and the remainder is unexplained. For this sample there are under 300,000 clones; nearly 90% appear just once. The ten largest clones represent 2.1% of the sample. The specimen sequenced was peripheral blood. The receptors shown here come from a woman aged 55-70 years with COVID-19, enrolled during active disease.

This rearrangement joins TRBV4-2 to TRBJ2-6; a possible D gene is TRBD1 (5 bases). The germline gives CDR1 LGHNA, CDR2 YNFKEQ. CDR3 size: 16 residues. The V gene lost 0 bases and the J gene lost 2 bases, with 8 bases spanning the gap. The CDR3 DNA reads TGTGCCAGCAGCCAAGATCAGGGAACTGGGGCCAACGTCCTGACTTTC. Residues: CASSQDQGTGANVLTF.

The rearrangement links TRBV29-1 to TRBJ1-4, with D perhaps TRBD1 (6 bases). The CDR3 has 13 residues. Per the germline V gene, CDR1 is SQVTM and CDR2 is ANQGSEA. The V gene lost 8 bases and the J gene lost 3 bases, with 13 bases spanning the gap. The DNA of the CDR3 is TGCAGCATTCAACAGGGCGCTAATGAAAAACTGTTTTTT. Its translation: CSIQQGANEKLFF.

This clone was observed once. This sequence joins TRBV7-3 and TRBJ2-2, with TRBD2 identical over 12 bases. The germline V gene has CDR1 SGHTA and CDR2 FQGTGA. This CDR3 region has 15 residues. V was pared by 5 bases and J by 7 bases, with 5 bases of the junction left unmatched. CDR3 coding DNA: TGTGCCAGCAGCCCTCGGACTAGCGGGGACGGGGAGCTGTTTTTT. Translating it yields CASSPRTSGDGELFF.

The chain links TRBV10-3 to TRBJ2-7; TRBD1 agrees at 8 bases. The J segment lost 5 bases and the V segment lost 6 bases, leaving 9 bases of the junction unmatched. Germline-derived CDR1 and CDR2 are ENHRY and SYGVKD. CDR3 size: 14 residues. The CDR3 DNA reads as TGTGCCATCAGGTCGGACAGGGATAAGAACGAGCAGTACTTC. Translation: CAIRSDRDKNEQYF.

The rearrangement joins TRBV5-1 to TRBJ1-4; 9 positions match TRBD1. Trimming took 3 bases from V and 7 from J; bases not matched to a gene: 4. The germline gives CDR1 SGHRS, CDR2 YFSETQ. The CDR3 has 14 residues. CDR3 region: CASSSTGGGEKLFF. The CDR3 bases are TGCGCCAGCAGCTCGACAGGGGGAGGTGAAAAACTGTTTTTT.

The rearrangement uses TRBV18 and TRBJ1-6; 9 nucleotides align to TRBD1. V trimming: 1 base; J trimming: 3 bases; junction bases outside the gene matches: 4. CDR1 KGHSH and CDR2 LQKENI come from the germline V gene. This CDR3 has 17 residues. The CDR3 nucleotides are TGTGCCAGCTCACCACTCCCGACAGGGGGCTATAATTCACCCCTCCACTTT. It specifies CASSPLPTGGYNSPLHF.

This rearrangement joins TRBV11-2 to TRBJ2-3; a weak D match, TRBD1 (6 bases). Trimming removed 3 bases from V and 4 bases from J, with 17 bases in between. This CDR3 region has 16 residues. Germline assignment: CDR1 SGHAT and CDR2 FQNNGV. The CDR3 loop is CASSLGGGRAADTQYF. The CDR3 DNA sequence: TGTGCCAGCAGCTTGGGTGGGGGCAGGGCAGCAGATACGCAGTATTTT.

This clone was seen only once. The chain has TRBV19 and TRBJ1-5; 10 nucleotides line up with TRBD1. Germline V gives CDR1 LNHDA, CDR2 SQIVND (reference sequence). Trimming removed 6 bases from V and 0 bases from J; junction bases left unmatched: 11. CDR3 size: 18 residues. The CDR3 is CASSLGTGVMGSNQPQHF. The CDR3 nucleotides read TGTGCCAGTAGCCTTGGGACAGGGGTCATGGGTAGCAATCAGCCCCAGCATTTT.

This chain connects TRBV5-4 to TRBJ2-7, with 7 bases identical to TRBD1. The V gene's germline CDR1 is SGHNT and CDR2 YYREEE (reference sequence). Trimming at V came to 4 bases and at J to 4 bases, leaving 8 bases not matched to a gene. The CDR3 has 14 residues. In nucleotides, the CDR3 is TGTGCCAGCAGCGCCAGGGGGACCGGTTACGAGCAGTACTTC. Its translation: CASSARGTGYEQYF. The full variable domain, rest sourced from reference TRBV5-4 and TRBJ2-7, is ETGVTQSPTHLIKTRGQQVTLRCSSQSGHNTVSWYQQALGQGPQFIFQYYREEENGRGNFPPRFSGLQFPNYSSELNVNALELDDSALYLCASSARGTGYEQYFGPGTRLTVT.

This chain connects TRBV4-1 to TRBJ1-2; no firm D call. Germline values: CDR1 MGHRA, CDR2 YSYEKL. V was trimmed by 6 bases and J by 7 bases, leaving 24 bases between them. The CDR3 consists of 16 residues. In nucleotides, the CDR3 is TGCGCCAGCAGTGATTCCCCCGGAGGAGGGAAGCGTGGCTACACCTTC. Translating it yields CASSDSPGGGKRGYTF.

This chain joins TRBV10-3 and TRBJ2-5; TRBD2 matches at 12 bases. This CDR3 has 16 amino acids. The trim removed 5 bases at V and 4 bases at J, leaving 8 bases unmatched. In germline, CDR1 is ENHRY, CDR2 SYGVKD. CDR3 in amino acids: CAISPIPSGGGETQYF. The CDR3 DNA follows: TGTGCCATCAGTCCCATACCTAGCGGGGGGGGAGAGACCCAGTACTTC.

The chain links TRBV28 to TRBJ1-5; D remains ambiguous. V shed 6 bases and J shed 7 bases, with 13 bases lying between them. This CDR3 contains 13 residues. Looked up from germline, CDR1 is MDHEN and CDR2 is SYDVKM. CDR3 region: CASSRELRQPQHF. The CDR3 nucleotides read TGTGCCAGCAGCCGAGAACTCCGCCAGCCCCAGCATTTT.

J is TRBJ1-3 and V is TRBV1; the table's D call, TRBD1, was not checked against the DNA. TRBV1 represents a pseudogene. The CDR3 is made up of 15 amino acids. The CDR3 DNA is TGCACCAGCAGCCCGCGGACACATTCAACGAACACCATATATTTT. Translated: CTSSPRTHSTNTIYF.

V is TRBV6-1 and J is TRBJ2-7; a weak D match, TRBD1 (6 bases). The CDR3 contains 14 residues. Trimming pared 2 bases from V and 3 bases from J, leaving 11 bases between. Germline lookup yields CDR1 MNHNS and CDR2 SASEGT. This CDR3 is CASSEPGQGYEQYF. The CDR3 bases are TGTGCCAGCAGTGAACCGGGACAAGGCTACGAGCAGTACTTC.

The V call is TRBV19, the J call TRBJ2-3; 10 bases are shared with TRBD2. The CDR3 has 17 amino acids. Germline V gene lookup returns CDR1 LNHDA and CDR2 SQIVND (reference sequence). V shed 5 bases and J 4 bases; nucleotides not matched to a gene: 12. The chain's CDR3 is CASSAQRGGRRADTQYF. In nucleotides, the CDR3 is TGTGCCAGTAGTGCTCAGCGGGGGGGCCGTCGGGCAGATACGCAGTATTTT.

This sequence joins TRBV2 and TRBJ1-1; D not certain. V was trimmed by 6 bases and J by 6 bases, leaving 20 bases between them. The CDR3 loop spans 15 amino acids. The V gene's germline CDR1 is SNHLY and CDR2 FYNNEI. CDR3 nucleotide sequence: TGTGCCAGCAGACAAGAACCGGGAGCAAGCGCTGAAGCTTTCTTT. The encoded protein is CASRQEPGASAEAFF.

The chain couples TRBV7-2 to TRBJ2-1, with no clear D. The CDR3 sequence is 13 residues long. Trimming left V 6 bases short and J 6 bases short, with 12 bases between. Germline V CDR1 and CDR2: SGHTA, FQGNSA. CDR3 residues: CASSLVVSNEQFF. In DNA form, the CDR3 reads TGTGCCAGCAGTCTAGTAGTATCCAATGAGCAGTTCTTC.

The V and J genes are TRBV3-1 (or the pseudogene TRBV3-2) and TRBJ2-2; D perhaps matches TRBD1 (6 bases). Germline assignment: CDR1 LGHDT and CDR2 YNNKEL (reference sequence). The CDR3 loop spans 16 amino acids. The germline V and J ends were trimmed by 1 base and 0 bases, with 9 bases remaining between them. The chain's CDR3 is CASSQVYRANTGELFF. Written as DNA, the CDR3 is TGTGCCAGCAGCCAAGTGTACAGGGCGAACACCGGGGAGCTGTTTTTT.

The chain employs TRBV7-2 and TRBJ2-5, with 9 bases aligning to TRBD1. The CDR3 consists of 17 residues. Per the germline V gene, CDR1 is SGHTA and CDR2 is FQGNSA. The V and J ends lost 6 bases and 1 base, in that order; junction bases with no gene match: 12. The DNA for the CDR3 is TGTGCCAGCAGACTCGGACAGGGGCATAGTTTCCAAGAGACCCAGTACTTC. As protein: CASRLGQGHSFQETQYF.

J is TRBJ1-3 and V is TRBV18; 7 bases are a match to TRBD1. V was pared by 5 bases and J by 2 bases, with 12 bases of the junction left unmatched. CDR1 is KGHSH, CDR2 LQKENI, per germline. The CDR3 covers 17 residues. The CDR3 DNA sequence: TGTGCCAGCTCATCGAGACCGGGACAGAATCCTGGAAACACCATATATTTT. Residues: CASSSRPGQNPGNTIYF.

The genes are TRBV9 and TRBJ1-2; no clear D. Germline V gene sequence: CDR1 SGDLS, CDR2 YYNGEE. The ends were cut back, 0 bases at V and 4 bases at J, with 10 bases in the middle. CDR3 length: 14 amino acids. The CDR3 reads CASSVDRVGYGYTF. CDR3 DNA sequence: TGTGCCAGCAGCGTAGATCGGGTTGGCTATGGCTACACCTTC.